What follows are 14 T cell receptor beta chains derived from one specimen sequenced in a study of T cell repertoires in cytomegalovirus infection. TCRdb recomputed calls from the reads with MiXCR, one row per CDR3 protein. The sample has approximately 700,000 distinct CDR3 sequences, 35% to 45% seen once. The specimen was PBMCs. These receptors all come from a human donor in good health (CMV status not recorded). Some clones in this sample may be carry-over from other donors' samples.

This clonotype was observed a handful of times. J is TRBJ1-2 and V is TRBV12-3 or TRBV12-4; maybe TRBD1 (5 bases). Trimming took off 6 bases at V and 6 bases at J, with 20 bases between the two ends. CDR3 length equals 15 residues. CDR3 coding DNA: TGTGCCAGCAGCCCTATCTCGGGGGACGGGAATGGCTACACCTTC. It specifies CASSPISGDGNGYTF.

J is TRBJ1-5 and V is TRBV24-1, with TRBD1 as a possible D gene (5 bases). V lost 6 bases and J 3 bases, leaving 8 bases between the germline ends. Germline V gene data show CDR1 as KGHDR and CDR2 as SFDVKD. The CDR3 is 13 residues long. CDR3 nucleotides: TGTGCCACCAGTACAGGTCACAATCAGCCCCAGCATTTT. This gives the protein CATSTGHNQPQHF.

On this clonotype itself: One base away lies a much larger clone, so this may be a sequencing read error. This CDR3 is missing its conserved last phenylalanine or tryptophan, likely due to a read error. CDR3 coding DNA: TGTGCCAGCAGCTCCCAAGGACTAGCGGAAGAGACCCAGTACTGC. This encodes CASSSQGLAEETQYC. This sequence joins TRBV7-2 and TRBJ2-5; 10 bases agree with TRBD2. Per the germline V gene, CDR1 is SGHTA and CDR2 is FQGNSA. This CDR3 comprises 15 residues. J gave up 3 bases and V 4 bases, and 5 bases lay outside the gene matches.

The genes are TRBV14 and TRBJ1-1, with D maybe TRBD1 (5 bases). Germline loops: CDR1 SGHDN, CDR2 FVKESK. Between the trimmed V and J ends, which lost 3 bases and 10 bases, there was a span of 18 bases. This CDR3 has 14 residues. This CDR3 reads CASSQPGRRMRAFF. CDR3 nucleotide sequence: TGTGCCAGCAGCCAGCCGGGACGGAGGATGCGAGCTTTCTTT.

V and J are TRBV12-3 or TRBV12-4 and TRBJ1-3, with TRBD1 matching over 10 bases. The CDR3 contains 15 residues. V lost 6 bases to trimming and J lost 4 bases; unmatched junction nucleotides: 6. CDR3 protein: CASSPDRGEGNTIYF. The CDR3 DNA sequence: TGTGCCAGCAGCCCGGACAGGGGGGAAGGAAACACCATATATTTT.

In its sample, this clonotype was seen a few times. The chain combines TRBV24-1 with TRBJ1-5, with TRBD1 matching over 9 bases. The J segment lost 6 bases and the V segment lost 5 bases, leaving 1 base of the junction unmatched. From germline, CDR1 is KGHDR and CDR2 SFDVKD. The CDR3 is made up of 13 amino acids. The CDR3 spells CATSGTGVQPQHF. In DNA, the CDR3 is TGTGCCACCAGTGGGACAGGGGTTCAGCCCCAGCATTTT.

This clonotype turned up a few times. V and J are TRBV7-2 and TRBJ1-1, with D hard to call. V was clipped by 1 base and J by 1 base, with 7 bases between them. The CDR3 is 14 amino acids. In germline, CDR1 is SGHTA, CDR2 FQGNSA. CDR3 protein: CASSLDSTNTEAFF. CDR3 DNA sequence: TGTGCCAGCAGCTTAGACAGTACGAACACTGAAGCTTTCTTT.

CDR3 DNA sequence: TGTGCCAGTGGTGGTTTGGCCAACGTCCTGACTTTC. This gives the protein CASGGLANVLTF. V is TRBV2 and J is TRBJ2-6; D unresolved. V was clipped by 9 bases and J by 6 bases, with 9 bases between them. The CDR3 loop spans 12 amino acids. Germline loops: CDR1 SNHLY, CDR2 FYNNEI.

In this sample, this clonotype turned up a few times. The rearrangement joins TRBV12-5 to TRBJ1-2, with 8 bases lining up with TRBD1. The germline CDR1 and CDR2 sequences are LGHNT and FRNRAP. This CDR3 has 14 residues. V was clipped by 1 base and J by 7 bases; unmatched bases: 5. DNA for the CDR3: TGTGCTAGTGGTTTGGCGACAGGGGTGCGTGGCTACACCTTC. It specifies CASGLATGVRGYTF.

Concerning this clonotype: Sequence at one end of the junction differs from germline and may be a read error. The chain recombines TRBV28 with TRBJ2-7; TRBD2 aligns across 12 bases. From germline, CDR1 is MDHEN and CDR2 SYDVKM. This CDR3 region has 13 residues. The CDR3 DNA is TGTGCCAGCATGACTAGCGGGAGAGACGAGCAGTGCTTC. Translating gives CASMTSGRDEQCF.

The V and J genes are TRBV11-2 and TRBJ1-6; D remains unclear. The ends were cut back, 3 bases at V and 7 bases at J, with 13 bases in the middle. Germline V gene data show CDR1 as SGHAT and CDR2 as FQNNGV. The CDR3 spans 15 residues. The CDR3 coding sequence is TGTGCCAGCAGCTTGGAGACCGGACGGAATTCACCCCTCCACTTT. Residues: CASSLETGRNSPLHF.

The chain has TRBV4-1 and TRBJ1-2; tentative D call: TRBD1 (6 bases). There are 15 residues in the CDR3. Germline lookup yields CDR1 MGHRA and CDR2 YSYEKL. V was clipped by 4 bases and J by 4 bases, with 16 bases between them. CDR3 loop: CASSLTGTLSYGYTF. CDR3 DNA: TGCGCCAGCAGCCTCACCGGGACACTGAGCTATGGCTACACCTTC.

The CDR3 nucleotides are TGTGCCACCAGCTTCGGGACAGAAGAGACCCAGTACTTC. Its protein product is CATSFGTEETQYF. The rearrangement links TRBV15 to TRBJ2-5; 7 positions match TRBD1. In germline, CDR1 is LNHNV, CDR2 YYDKDF (reference sequence). The CDR3 sequence is 13 residues long. The V gene end was trimmed by 5 bases and the J gene end by 3 bases; junction bases not matched to a gene: 3.

The CDR3 sequence is CATSEGRNTGELFF. The DNA for the CDR3 is TGTGCCACCAGTGAGGGCAGGAACACCGGGGAGCTGTTTTTT. The chain combines TRBV24-1 with TRBJ2-2; D not resolved. Trimming removed 4 bases from V and 1 base from J, with 6 bases in between. Germline V gives CDR1 KGHDR, CDR2 SFDVKD. The CDR3 spans 14 residues.